These 8 T cell receptor beta chains share one sample of origin, sequenced in a study of blood T cell repertoires in COVID-19 (dated by TCRdb to 2018 to 2021). Library preparation was by the immunoSEQ multiplex PCR assay. Imported from immuneACCESS, the table was reduced by TCRdb to in-frame sequences with V and J called. These copies leave out some clones; in studies compared against another copy, an unresolved V gene accounts for under half, and the cause of the remainder is not known. This sample gives approximately 140,000 clones in total; roughly 83% of them show up just once. Together, the top ten hold about a sixth of the sample. Material for sequencing was peripheral blood. These receptors were obtained from a woman of 80 years or more with acute or convalescent COVID-19.

The chain uses TRBV25-1 and TRBJ1-3; possibly TRBD1 for D (5 bases). The germline gives CDR1 MGHDK, CDR2 SYGVNS. This CDR3 is 13 amino acids long. V was shortened by 5 bases and J by 4 bases, with 9 bases between the two germline ends. DNA of the CDR3: TGTGCCAGCAGTCCGGACATGGGAAACACCATATATTTT. Translation gives CASSPDMGNTIYF.

The chain is built from TRBV18 and TRBJ2-7, with 7 bases lining up with TRBD1. This CDR3 is built from 13 residues. Germline CDR1 reads KGHSH; CDR2 reads LQKENI. V trimming: 4 bases; J trimming: 0 bases; junction bases outside the gene matches: 0. The CDR3 region is CASSRDSSYEQYF. The CDR3 DNA reads TGTGCCAGCTCACGGGACAGCTCCTACGAGCAGTACTTC. The entire variable domain, with the rest obtained from reference TRBV18 and TRBJ2-7, is as follows: NAGVMQNPRHLVRRRGQEARLRCSPMKGHSHVYWYRQLPEEGLKFMVYLQKENIIDESGMPKERFSAEFPKEGPSILRIQQVVRGDSAAYFCASSRDSSYEQYFGPGTRLTVT.

In DNA, the CDR3 is TGTGCCTGGAGTCACAAGACTAGCGGGAGTACGTACGAGCAGTACTTC. Its protein is CAWSHKTSGSTYEQYF. The J gene is TRBJ2-7, the V gene TRBV30; TRBD2 aligns across 12 bases. CDR3 length: 16 residues. The junction had 9 bases not matched to a gene; V was cut back by 2 bases and J by 4 bases. CDR1 GTSNPN and CDR2 SVGIG come from the germline V gene (reference sequence).

The chain is built from TRBV19 and TRBJ2-3; D remains unclear. This CDR3 is built from 14 residues. Trimming shortened V by 5 bases and J by 4 bases, and 13 bases separated the two germline ends. Germline CDR1 reads LNHDA; CDR2 reads SQIVND (reference sequence). The CDR3 DNA reads as TGTGCCAGTAGTTTACACGTGAATGCAGATACGCAGTATTTT. Amino acid sequence: CASSLHVNADTQYF.

The CDR3 nucleotides read TGTGCCAGCAGCTCTGGACAGGGGAGTTACTATGGCTACACCTTC. Its translation is CASSSGQGSYYGYTF. This chain links TRBV7-2 with TRBJ1-2; 9 bases map to TRBD1. Per germline, CDR1 SGHTA and CDR2 FQGNSA. With V trimmed by 4 bases and J by 3 bases, 6 bases remained unmatched. The CDR3 has 15 residues.

The V and J genes are TRBV7-8 and TRBJ1-1, with D possibly matching TRBD1 (5 bases). The CDR3 has 14 residues. The V and J ends lost 1 base and 4 bases respectively, with 10 bases between them. Germline V gene lookup returns CDR1 SGHVS and CDR2 FQNEAQ. The CDR3, as DNA: TGTGCCAGCAGCTTAGTGTGGGGGGGCACTGAAGCTTTCTTT. It codes for CASSLVWGGTEAFF.

The rearrangement joins TRBV7-9 to TRBJ1-1; 9 bases match TRBD1. Trimming cost V 5 bases and J 2 bases; bases outside gene matches: 6. There are 15 residues in the CDR3. Looked up from germline, CDR1 is SEHNR and CDR2 is FQNEAQ (reference sequence). The CDR3 DNA sequence: TGTGCCAGCAGCGTCTTACAGGGGGCAAACACTGAAGCTTTCTTT. It codes for CASSVLQGANTEAFF.

The chain employs TRBV5-1 and TRBJ1-2; D gene unclear. The CDR3 covers 14 residues. Per the germline V gene, CDR1 is SGHRS and CDR2 is YFSETQ. Trimming cost V 4 bases and J 8 bases, with 18 bases left between them. The CDR3 is CASSTGGQAGGYTF. CDR3 bases: TGCGCCAGCAGCACCGGCGGGCAGGCGGGGGGCTACACCTTC.